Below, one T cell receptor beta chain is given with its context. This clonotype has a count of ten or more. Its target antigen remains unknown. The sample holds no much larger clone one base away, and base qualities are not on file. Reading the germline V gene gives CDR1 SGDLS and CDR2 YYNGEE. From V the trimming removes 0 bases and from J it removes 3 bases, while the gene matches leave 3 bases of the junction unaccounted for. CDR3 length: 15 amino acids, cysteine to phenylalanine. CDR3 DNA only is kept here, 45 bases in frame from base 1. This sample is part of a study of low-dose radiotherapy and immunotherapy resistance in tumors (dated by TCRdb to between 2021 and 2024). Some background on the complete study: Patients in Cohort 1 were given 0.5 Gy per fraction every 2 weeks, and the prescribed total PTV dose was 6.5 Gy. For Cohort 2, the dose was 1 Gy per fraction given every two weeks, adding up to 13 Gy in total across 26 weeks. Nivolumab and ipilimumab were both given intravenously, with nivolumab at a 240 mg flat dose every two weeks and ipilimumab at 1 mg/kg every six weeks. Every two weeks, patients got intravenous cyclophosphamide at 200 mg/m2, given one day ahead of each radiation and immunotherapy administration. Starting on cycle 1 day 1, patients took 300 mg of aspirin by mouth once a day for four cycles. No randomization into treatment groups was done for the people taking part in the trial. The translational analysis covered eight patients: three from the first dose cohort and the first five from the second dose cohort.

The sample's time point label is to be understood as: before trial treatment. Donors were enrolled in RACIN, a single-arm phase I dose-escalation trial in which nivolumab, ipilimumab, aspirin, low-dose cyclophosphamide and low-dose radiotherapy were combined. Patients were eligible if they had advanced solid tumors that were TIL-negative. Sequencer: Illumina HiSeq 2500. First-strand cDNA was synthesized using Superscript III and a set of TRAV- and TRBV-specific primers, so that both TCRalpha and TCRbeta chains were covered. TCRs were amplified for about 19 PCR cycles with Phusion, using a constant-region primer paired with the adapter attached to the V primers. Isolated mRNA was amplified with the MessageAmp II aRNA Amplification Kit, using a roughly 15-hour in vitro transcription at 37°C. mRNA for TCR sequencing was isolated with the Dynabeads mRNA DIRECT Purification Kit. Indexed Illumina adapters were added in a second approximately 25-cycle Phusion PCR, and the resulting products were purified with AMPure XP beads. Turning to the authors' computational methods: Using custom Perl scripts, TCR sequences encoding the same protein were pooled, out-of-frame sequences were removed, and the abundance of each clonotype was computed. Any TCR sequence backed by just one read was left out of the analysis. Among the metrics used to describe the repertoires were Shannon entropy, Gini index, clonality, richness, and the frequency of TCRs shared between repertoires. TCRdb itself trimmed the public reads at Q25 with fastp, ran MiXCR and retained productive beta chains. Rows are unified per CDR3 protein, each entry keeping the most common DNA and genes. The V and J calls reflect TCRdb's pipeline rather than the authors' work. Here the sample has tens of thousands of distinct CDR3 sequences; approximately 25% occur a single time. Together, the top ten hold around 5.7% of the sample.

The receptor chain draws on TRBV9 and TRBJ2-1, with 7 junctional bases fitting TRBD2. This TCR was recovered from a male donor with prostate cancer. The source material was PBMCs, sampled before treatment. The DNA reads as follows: TGTGCCAGCAGCGTAGAGCTAGCGGACTACAATGAGCAGTTCTTC. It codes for CASSVELADYNEQFF.